The clone carrying this T cell receptor beta chain was seen ten or more times. TCR beta CDR3 was amplified from genomic DNA by two-round multiplex PCR. The first PCR round targeted every TRBV and TRBJ gene with specific primers. Via MiXCR, TCRdb re-called the multiplex PCR reads, giving one row per CDR3 protein. The sample has fewer than 20,000 distinct CDR3 sequences; around 15% are singletons. This entry belongs to a study of prognosis after radiotherapy for stage I lung cancer. About the research overall: It was between early 2018 and January 2019 that stage I non-small cell lung cancer patients were enrolled. Medically, all non-small cell lung cancer patients were deemed inoperable.

V shed 3 bases and J 6 bases; nucleotides not matched to a gene: 11. CDR3 length: 17 residues. Germline values: CDR1 LGHNA, CDR2 YSLEER. This sample comprised PBMCs, obtained before or after stereotactic body radiation therapy (not recorded which). This chain links TRBV4-3 with TRBJ2-5; 12 bases align to TRBD2. This TCR was recovered from a donor at least 50 years old with non-small cell lung cancer. The CDR3 protein is CASSQRRLAGVGKTQYF. CDR3 DNA sequence: TGCGCCAGCAGCCAGAGGAGACTAGCGGGAGTCGGGAAGACCCAGTACTTC.